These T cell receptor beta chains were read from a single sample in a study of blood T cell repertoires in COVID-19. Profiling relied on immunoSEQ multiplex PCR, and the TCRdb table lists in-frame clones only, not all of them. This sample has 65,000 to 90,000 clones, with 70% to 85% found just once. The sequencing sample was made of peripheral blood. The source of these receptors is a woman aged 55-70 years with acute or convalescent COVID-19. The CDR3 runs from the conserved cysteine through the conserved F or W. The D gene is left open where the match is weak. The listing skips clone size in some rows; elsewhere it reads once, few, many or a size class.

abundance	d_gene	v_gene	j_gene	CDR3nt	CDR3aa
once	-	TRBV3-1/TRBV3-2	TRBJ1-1	TGTGCCAGCACCCATGGGGACACCCCGAACACTGAAGCTTTCTTT	CASTHGDTPNTEAFF
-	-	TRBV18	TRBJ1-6	TGTGCCAGCTCACCTCTCCCGCGGACAGCGAATTCACCCCTCCACTTT	CASSPLPRTANSPLHF
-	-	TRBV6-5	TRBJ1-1	TGTGCCAGCTCCGCAGGGAACACTGAAGCTTTCTTT	CASSAGNTEAFF
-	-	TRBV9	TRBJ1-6	TGTGCCAGCAGCGCGACAGATCTCTCTTCCTATAATTCACCCCTCCACTTT	CASSATDLSSYNSPLHF
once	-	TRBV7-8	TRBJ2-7	TGTGCCAGCAGCTCCGGACATTCCTACGAGCAGTACTTC	CASSSGHSYEQYF
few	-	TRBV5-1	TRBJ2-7	TGCGCCAGCAGCTTAGGCTTTGACAGTGACTACGAGCAGTACTTC	CASSLGFDSDYEQYF
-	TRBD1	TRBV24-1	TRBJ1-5	TGTGCCACCAGTGATCCGAGGGACAGCGGTAGCAATCAGCCCCAGCATTTT	CATSDPRDSGSNQPQHF
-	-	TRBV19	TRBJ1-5	TGTGCCAGTAGTATGCGGGGCAGTAGGCGAAATCAGCCCCAGCATTTT	CASSMRGSRRNQPQHF
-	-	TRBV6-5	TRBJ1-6	TGTGCCAGCAGTTACGGCCGGCAGGGGAATTCACCCCTCCACTTT	CASSYGRQGNSPLHF
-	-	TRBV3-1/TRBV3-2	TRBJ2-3	TGTGCCAGCAGCCAACCAACTGCAGGACTAAAGCAGTATTTT	CASSQPTAGLKQYF
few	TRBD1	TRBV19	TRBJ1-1	TGTGCCAGTAGCCCGGGACAGCGACTTTTGAACACTGAAGCTTTCTTT	CASSPGQRLLNTEAFF
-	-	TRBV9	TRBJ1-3	TGTGCCAGCAGCCCAGAAATCTCTGGAAACACCATATATTTT	CASSPEISGNTIYF
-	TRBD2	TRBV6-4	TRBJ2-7	TGTGCCATCCATGGGGGGACTAGCGGGATGAAGTACGAGCAGTACTTC	CAIHGGTSGMKYEQYF
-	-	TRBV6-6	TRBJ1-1	TGTGCCAGCAGATTGGGACAGAACACTGAAGCTTTCTTT	CASRLGQNTEAFF
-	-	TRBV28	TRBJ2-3	TGTGCCAGTGGGGGGGCCCCCCTGTATACGCAGTATTTT	CASGGAPLYTQYF
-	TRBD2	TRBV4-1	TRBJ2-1	TGCGCCAGCAGCCGAGGACTGGCTAGCGGCCTCCCCTACAATGAGCAGTTCTTC	CASSRGLASGLPYNEQFF
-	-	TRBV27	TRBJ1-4	TGTGCCAGCAGTCTAAATCAAGCAACTAATGAAAAACTGTTTTTT	CASSLNQATNEKLFF
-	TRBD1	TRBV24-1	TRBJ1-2	TGTGCCACCAGTGATCCGGGACAGGGGAGGACTAATGGCTACACCTTC	CATSDPGQGRTNGYTF
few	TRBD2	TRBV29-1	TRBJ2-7	TGCAGCGTTGTGGGACTAGCGGGAGTCGGGAACGAGCAGTACTTC	CSVVGLAGVGNEQYF
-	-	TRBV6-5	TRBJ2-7	TGTGCCAGCAGGCACAAATCCGAGCAGTACTTC	CASRHKSEQYF
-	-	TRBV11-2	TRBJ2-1	TGTGCCAGCAGCTTAGAACGGGAGACCAATGAGCAGTTCTTC	CASSLERETNEQFF
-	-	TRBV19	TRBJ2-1	TGTGCCAGTAGTGTCCCGTGGCAGGAGCAGTTCTTC	CASSVPWQEQFF